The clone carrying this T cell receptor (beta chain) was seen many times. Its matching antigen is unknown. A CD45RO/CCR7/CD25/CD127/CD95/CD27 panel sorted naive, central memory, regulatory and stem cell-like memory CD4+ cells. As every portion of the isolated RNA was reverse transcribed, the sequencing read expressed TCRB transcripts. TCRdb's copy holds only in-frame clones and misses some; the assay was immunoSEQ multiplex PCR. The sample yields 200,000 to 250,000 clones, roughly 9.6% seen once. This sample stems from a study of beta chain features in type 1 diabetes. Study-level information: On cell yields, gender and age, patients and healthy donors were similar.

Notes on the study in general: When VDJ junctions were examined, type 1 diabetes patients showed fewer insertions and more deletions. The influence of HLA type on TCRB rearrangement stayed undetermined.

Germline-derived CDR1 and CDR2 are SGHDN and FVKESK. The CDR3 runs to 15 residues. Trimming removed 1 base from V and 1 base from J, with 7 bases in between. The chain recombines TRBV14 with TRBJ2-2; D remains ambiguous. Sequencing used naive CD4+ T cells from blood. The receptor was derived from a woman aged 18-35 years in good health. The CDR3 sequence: CASSQAKRNTGELFF. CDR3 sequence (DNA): TGTGCCAGCAGCCAAGCGAAGAGGAACACCGGGGAGCTGTTTTTT.